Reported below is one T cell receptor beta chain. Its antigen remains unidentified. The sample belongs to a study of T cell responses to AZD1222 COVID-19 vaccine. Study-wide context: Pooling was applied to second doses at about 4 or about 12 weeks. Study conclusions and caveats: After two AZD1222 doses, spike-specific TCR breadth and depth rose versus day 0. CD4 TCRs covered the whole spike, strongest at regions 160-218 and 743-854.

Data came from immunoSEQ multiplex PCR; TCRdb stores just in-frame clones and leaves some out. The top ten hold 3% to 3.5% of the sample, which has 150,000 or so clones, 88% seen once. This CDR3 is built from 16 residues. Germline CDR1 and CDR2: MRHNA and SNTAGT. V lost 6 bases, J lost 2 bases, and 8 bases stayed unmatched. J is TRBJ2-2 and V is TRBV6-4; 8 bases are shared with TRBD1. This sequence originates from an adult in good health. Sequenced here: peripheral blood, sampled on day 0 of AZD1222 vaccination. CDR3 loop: CASSPTGQVNTGELFF. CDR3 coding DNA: TGTGCCAGCAGCCCCACGGGACAGGTTAACACCGGGGAGCTGTTTTTT.